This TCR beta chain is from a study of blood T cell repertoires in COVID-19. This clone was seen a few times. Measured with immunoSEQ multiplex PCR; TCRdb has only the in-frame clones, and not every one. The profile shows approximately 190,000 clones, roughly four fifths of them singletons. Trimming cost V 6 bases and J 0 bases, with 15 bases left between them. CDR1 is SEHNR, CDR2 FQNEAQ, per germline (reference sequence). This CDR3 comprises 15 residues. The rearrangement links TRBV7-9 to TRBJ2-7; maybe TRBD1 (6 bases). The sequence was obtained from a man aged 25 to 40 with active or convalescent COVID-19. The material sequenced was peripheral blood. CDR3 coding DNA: TGTGCCAGCAGACCAAACCGGGACAACTCCTACGAGCAGTACTTC. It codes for CASRPNRDNSYEQYF.